Below are 24 T cell receptor beta chains sequenced from a single sample in a study of blood T cells in healthy people across ages. The second PCR ran roughly 7 to 12 cycles with a sample-barcoded 5' primer and J-beta primers. One entry per CDR3 protein, called by TCRdb with MiXCR from the 5' RACE reads. The sample shows more than 1.4 million distinct CDR3 sequences, around two fifths of them seen only once. The sample was blood. These TCRs come from a woman aged 18-29 years in good health.

This clonotype was counted at least ten times. V is TRBV29-1 and J is TRBJ2-5, with 7 bases lining up with TRBD2. Germline loops: CDR1 SQVTM, CDR2 ANQGSEA. The V gene end was trimmed by 4 bases and the J gene end by 7 bases; junction bases not matched to a gene: 15. The CDR3 is made up of 15 amino acids. CDR3 in amino acids: CSVASPRGSLLTQYF. CDR3 in DNA: TGCAGCGTTGCCTCCCCCCGCGGGAGTCTTTTGACCCAGTACTTC.

Ten or more counts support this clonotype. The gene calls are TRBV7-2 and TRBJ2-7; D is unclear. Germline V gives CDR1 SGHTA, CDR2 FQGNSA. The V gene lost 6 bases and the J gene lost 2 bases, with 5 bases spanning the gap. The CDR3 runs 11 residues. The CDR3 loop is CASSATYEQYF. CDR3 bases: TGTGCCAGCAGTGCCACCTACGAGCAGTACTTC.

The chain links TRBV12-1 to TRBJ2-7; TRBD1, as called in the table, went unchecked against the DNA. TRBV12-1 is annotated as a pseudogene. The CDR3 extends over 14 amino acids. The CDR3 DNA reads as TGTGCCAGCAGCTTTACCTGTCAGGCCTACGAGCAGTACTTC. Translating gives CASSFTCQAYEQYF.

The V gene is TRBV24-1, the J gene TRBJ2-4; a weak D match, TRBD1 (5 bases). The CDR3 sequence is 18 residues long. CDR1 and CDR2 from the germline V gene are KGHDR and SFDVKD. The V end was cut by 4 bases, the J end by 0 bases, with 18 bases between. The CDR3 DNA follows: TGTGCCACCAGTGACTCTAATAGACAGTCGTTAGCCAAAAACATTCAGTACTTC. Protein product: CATSDSNRQSLAKNIQYF.

As to this clonotype: At one end, the junction sequence differs from germline, possibly due to a read error. In DNA form, the CDR3 reads TGTGCCGTCAGGGACCTCTATGGCTACACCTTC. Translating it yields CAVRDLYGYTF. This chain joins TRBV10-3 and TRBJ1-2, with D possibly matching TRBD1 (5 bases). This CDR3 has 11 residues. Germline lookup yields CDR1 ENHRY and CDR2 SYGVKD.

This clonotype was seen more than once but under ten times. The chain is built from TRBV20-1 and TRBJ1-2, with D perhaps matching TRBD1 (5 bases). CDR1 DFQATT and CDR2 SNEGSKA come from the germline V gene (reference sequence). This CDR3 has 10 amino acids. CDR3 nucleotides: TGCAACCGGGGCTACTATGGCTACACCTTC. Translating it yields CNRGYYGYTF.

The CDR3 region is CASSLSASGGINNEQFF. CDR3 coding DNA: TGTGCCAGCAGCTTATCGGCTAGCGGGGGGATAAACAATGAGCAGTTCTTC. The V gene is TRBV7-6, the J gene TRBJ2-1, with 11 nucleotides matching TRBD2. The CDR3 has 17 residues. The germline V gene has CDR1 SGHVS and CDR2 FNYEAQ. Germline trimming cut 2 bases from V and 5 bases from J; bases unmatched to any gene: 8.

This clonotype was seen at least ten times. This chain links TRBV20-1 with TRBJ1-2; D is undetermined. The germline gives CDR1 DFQATT, CDR2 SNEGSKA (reference sequence). The V end was cut by 3 bases, the J end by 0 bases, with 11 bases between. CDR3 length equals 14 residues. The DNA of the CDR3 is TGCAGTGCTAGTCAAGCGAGAGCTAACTATGGCTACACCTTC. Its protein product is CSASQARANYGYTF.

The genes are TRBV5-1 and TRBJ2-1; TRBD1 or TRBD2 may be the D gene (6 bases each). V lost 4 bases to trimming and J lost 3 bases, with 11 bases between them. The CDR3 has 14 amino acids. Germline assignment: CDR1 SGHRS and CDR2 YFSETQ. For the CDR3, the DNA is TGCGCCAGCAGCGAGGGGGACTTCTACAATGAGCAGTTCTTC. Its translation is CASSEGDFYNEQFF.

V usage is TRBV5-1 and J usage is TRBJ2-5; 8 bases line up with TRBD2. This CDR3 is 14 amino acids long. The V segment lost 7 bases and the J segment 0 bases; nucleotides outside the gene matches: 5. CDR1 is SGHRS, CDR2 YFSETQ, per germline. Written as DNA, the CDR3 is TGCGCCAGCGGCCTTAGCGGGAACCAAGAGACCCAGTACTTC. Translation gives CASGLSGNQETQYF.

A few counts support this clonotype. The chain is built from TRBV12-3 or TRBV12-4 and TRBJ1-2; a possible D gene is TRBD1 (5 bases). With 5 bases removed from V and 8 bases from J, the gap between germline ends came to 18 bases. This CDR3 is built from 14 residues. CDR3 bases: TGTGCCAGCAGTACCACAGGAATAAGGACCGGCTACACCTTC. Encoded protein: CASSTTGIRTGYTF.

The rearrangement joins TRBV20-1 to TRBJ2-1; 12 bases are shared with TRBD2. Germline V gives CDR1 DFQATT, CDR2 SNEGSKA (reference sequence). V dropped 3 bases and J dropped 7; count of bases not matched to a gene: 4. The CDR3 sequence is 14 residues long. In nucleotides, the CDR3 is TGCAGTGCTAGCCCTAGCGGGAGGGTGAATGAGCAGTTCTTC. Residues: CSASPSGRVNEQFF.

The chain recombines TRBV7-2 with TRBJ2-1; 10 bases align to TRBD2. Germline-derived CDR1 and CDR2 are SGHTA and FQGNSA. V shed 6 bases and J 2 bases; nucleotides not matched to a gene: 4. The CDR3 consists of 15 residues. This CDR3 reads CASRLSGGTYNEQFF. CDR3 coding DNA: TGTGCCAGCAGACTTAGCGGGGGGACCTACAATGAGCAGTTCTTC.

The chain employs TRBV6-5 and TRBJ2-5, with 12 bases fitting TRBD2. The CDR3 covers 17 residues. CDR1 and CDR2 from the germline V gene are MNHEY and SVGAGI. The junction had 10 bases not matched to a gene; V was cut back by 4 bases and J by 4 bases. Here the CDR3 reads CASSLGVGLAGSETQYF. CDR3 nucleotides: TGTGCCAGCAGTTTAGGAGTAGGACTAGCGGGATCAGAGACCCAGTACTTC.

The chain couples TRBV3-1 to TRBJ2-7; D possibly matches TRBD1 or TRBD2 (6 bases each). The DNA end favors TRBJ2-5, so the J call may be wrong. CDR1 LGHDT and CDR2 YNNKEL come from the germline V gene (reference sequence). This CDR3 has 15 amino acids. As DNA, the CDR3 is TGTGCCAGCCGCCGGGAACTAGCCCAGGGGGAGACCCAGTACTTC. This codes for CASRRELAQGETQYF.

The rearrangement joins TRBV7-9 to TRBJ2-7; 7 nucleotides agree with TRBD1. This CDR3 contains 15 residues. From germline, CDR1 is SEHNR and CDR2 FQNEAQ (reference sequence). J gave up 6 bases and V 2 bases, and 10 bases lay outside the gene matches. The DNA of the CDR3 is TGTGCCAGCAGCTTATCTTTACAGGGGAATACCGAGCAGTACTTC. This encodes CASSLSLQGNTEQYF.

This sequence joins TRBV6-2 or TRBV6-3 and TRBJ1-4; a possible D gene is TRBD1 (5 bases). With 5 bases removed from V and 2 bases from J, the gap between germline ends came to 15 bases. This CDR3 has 16 amino acids. Germline CDR1 is MNHEY and CDR2 is SVGEGT. CDR3 region: CASSNWGRRTNEKLFF. The CDR3 bases are TGTGCCAGCAGTAACTGGGGACGGCGGACTAATGAAAAACTGTTTTTT.

This clonotype was picked up one time. Its ends do not fully match the called genes, so a read error is possible. The chain uses TRBV15 and TRBJ1-1, with TRBD1 matching over 7 bases. This CDR3 is built from 13 residues. CDR1 and CDR2 from the germline V gene are LNHNV and YYDKDF (reference sequence). CDR3 amino acids: CATNRDWGTDAFF. Here the CDR3 DNA reads TGTGCCACCAACAGAGATTGGGGGACAGACGCTTTCTTT. Combining the CDR3 with reference TRBV15 and TRBJ1-1 gives the whole variable domain DAMVIQNPRYQVTQFGKPVTLSCSQTLNHNVMYWYQQKSSQAPKLLFHYYDKDFNNEADTPDNFQSRRPNTSFCFLDIRSPGLGDTAMYLCATNRDWGTDAFFGQGTRLTVV.

The CDR3 sequence is CASSSSGTRTYNEQFF. The CDR3 DNA follows: TGTGCCAGCAGCTCCTCCGGGACGCGAACCTACAATGAGCAGTTCTTC. The V and J genes are TRBV5-6 and TRBJ2-1; D may match TRBD1 or TRBD2 (5 bases each). The V gene lost 3 bases and the J gene lost 2 bases, with 15 bases spanning the gap. The CDR3 runs to 16 residues. Germline CDR1 reads SGHDT; CDR2 reads YYEEEE. The full variable domain, completed using reference TRBV5-6 and TRBJ2-1, is DAGVTQSPTHLIKTRGQQVTLRCSPKSGHDTVSWYQQALGQGPQFIFQYYEEEERQRGNFPDRFSGHQFPNYSSELNVNALLLGDSALYLCASSSSGTRTYNEQFFGPGTRLTVL.

This chain connects TRBV15 to TRBJ1-1; a weak D match, TRBD1 (6 bases). Germline V gene lookup returns CDR1 LNHNV and CDR2 YYDKDF (reference sequence). The V end lost 1 base, the J end lost 5 bases, and 11 bases lay between the germline ends. This CDR3 has 14 residues. CDR3 sequence (DNA): TGTGCCACCAGCAGAGCTAACAGGGAAACTGAAGCTTTCTTT. Translation gives CATSRANRETEAFF. Looking up the rest from reference TRBV15 and TRBJ1-1 gives the full variable domain: DAMVIQNPRYQVTQFGKPVTLSCSQTLNHNVMYWYQQKSSQAPKLLFHYYDKDFNNEADTPDNFQSRRPNTSFCFLDIRSPGLGDTAMYLCATSRANRETEAFFGQGTRLTVV.

V gene TRBV7-6 combines with J gene TRBJ2-1; D gene ambiguous. The CDR3 length is 16 residues. Trimming pared 0 bases from V and 5 bases from J, leaving 14 bases between. In germline, CDR1 is SGHVS, CDR2 FNYEAQ. The CDR3 sequence is CASSLASPTLHNEQFF. Written as DNA, the CDR3 is TGTGCCAGCAGCTTAGCTTCTCCTACTCTTCACAATGAGCAGTTCTTC. The complete variable domain, with remaining parts taken from reference TRBV7-6 and TRBJ2-1, reads GAGVSQSPRYKVTKRGQDVALRCDPISGHVSLYWYRQALGQGPEFLTYFNYEAQQDKSGLPNDRFSAERPEGSISTLTIQRTEQRDSAMYRCASSLASPTLHNEQFFGPGTRLTVL.

This chain connects TRBV20-1 to TRBJ2-7; D is possibly TRBD2 (5 bases). Trimming shortened V by 3 bases and J by 0 bases, and 18 bases separated the two germline ends. Germline loops: CDR1 DFQATT, CDR2 SNEGSKA (reference sequence). The CDR3 contains 16 residues. The CDR3 sequence is CSASYSGGRSSYEQYF. CDR3 sequence (DNA): TGCAGTGCTAGCTATTCCGGCGGGCGGAGCTCCTACGAGCAGTACTTC.

This clonotype occurred once. The chain employs TRBV28 and TRBJ2-5, with D unclear. The germline V gene has CDR1 MDHEN and CDR2 SYDVKM. V was pared by 6 bases and J by 5 bases, with 13 bases between. The CDR3 is 13 residues long. The DNA of the CDR3 is TGTGCCAGCAGGACGAACTCCCGGGAGACCCAGTACTTC. Translated, it gives CASRTNSRETQYF.

The chain joins TRBV7-9 to TRBJ1-1; D perhaps matches TRBD1 (6 bases). The germline V gene has CDR1 SEHNR and CDR2 FQNEAQ (reference sequence). V shed 1 base and J shed 5 bases, with 23 bases lying between them. This CDR3 spans 18 amino acids. Written as DNA, the CDR3 is TGTGCCAGCAGCTTAGGTAGTCGGGACAACCTTCGGGGAACTGAAGCTTTCTTT. Translated: CASSLGSRDNLRGTEAFF. Looking up the rest from reference TRBV7-9 and TRBJ1-1 gives the full variable domain: DTGVSQNPRHKITKRGQNVTFRCDPISEHNRLYWYRQTLGQGPEFLTYFQNEAQLEKSRLLSDRFSAERPKGSFSTLEIQRTEQGDSAMYLCASSLGSRDNLRGTEAFFGQGTRLTVV.